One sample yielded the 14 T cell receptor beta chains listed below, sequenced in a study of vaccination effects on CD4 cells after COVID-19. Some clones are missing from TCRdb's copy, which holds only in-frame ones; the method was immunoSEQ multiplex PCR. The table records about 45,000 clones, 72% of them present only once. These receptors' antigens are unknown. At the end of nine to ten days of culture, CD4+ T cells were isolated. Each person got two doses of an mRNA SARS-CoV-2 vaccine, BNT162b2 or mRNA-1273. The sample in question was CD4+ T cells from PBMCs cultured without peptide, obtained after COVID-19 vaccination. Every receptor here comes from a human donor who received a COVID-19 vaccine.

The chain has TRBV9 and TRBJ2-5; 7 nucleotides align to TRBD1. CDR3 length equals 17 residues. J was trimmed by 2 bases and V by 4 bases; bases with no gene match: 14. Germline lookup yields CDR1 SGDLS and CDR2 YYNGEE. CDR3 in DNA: TGTGCCAGCAGCCCAAACCCTGGGGGACAGCAGCAAGAGACCCAGTACTTC. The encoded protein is CASSPNPGGQQQETQYF.

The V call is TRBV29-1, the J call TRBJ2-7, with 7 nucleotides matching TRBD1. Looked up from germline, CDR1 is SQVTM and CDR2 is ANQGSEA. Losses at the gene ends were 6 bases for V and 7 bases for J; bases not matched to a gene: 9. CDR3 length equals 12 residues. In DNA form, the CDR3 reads TGCAGCGTCGGGAAGACAGGGATTGAGCAGTACTTC. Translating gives CSVGKTGIEQYF.

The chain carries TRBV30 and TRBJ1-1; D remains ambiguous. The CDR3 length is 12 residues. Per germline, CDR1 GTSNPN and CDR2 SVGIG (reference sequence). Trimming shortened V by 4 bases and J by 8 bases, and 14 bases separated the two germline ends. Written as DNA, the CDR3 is TGTGCCTGGAAGACCCAGGTGGTAGAAGCTTTCTTT. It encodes CAWKTQVVEAFF.

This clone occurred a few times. This CDR3 is CASRRVGQGSYNEQFF. As DNA, the CDR3 is TGCGCCAGCAGACGGGTGGGACAGGGGTCCTACAATGAGCAGTTCTTC. The chain is built from TRBV4-1 and TRBJ2-1; 10 bases line up with TRBD1. The CDR3 length is 16 residues. Germline V gene data show CDR1 as MGHRA and CDR2 as YSYEKL. J lost 1 base, V lost 6 bases, and 6 bases had no gene match.

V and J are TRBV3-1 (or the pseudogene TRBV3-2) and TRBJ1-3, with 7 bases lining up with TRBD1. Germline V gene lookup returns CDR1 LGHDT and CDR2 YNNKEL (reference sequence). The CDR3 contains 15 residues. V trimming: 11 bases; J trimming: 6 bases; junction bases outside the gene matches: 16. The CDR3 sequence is CARVNRGLEENTIYF. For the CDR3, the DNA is TGTGCCCGTGTCAACAGGGGCTTGGAGGAAAACACCATATATTTT.

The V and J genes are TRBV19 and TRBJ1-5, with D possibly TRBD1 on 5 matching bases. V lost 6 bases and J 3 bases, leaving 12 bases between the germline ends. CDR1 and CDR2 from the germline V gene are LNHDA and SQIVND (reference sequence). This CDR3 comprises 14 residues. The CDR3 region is CASSIPGTNQPQHF. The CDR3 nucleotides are TGTGCCAGTAGCATACCAGGGACCAATCAGCCCCAGCATTTT. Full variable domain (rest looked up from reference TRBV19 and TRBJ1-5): DGGITQSPKYLFRKEGQNVTLSCEQNLNHDAMYWYRQDPGQGLRLIYYSQIVNDFQKGDIAEGYSVSREKKESFPLTVTSAQKNPTAFYLCASSIPGTNQPQHFGDGTRLSIL.

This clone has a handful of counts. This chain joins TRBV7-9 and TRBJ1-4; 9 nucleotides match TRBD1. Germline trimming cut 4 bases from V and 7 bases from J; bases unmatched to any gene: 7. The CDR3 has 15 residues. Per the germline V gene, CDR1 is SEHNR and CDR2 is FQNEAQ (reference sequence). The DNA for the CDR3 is TGTGCCAGCAGCTCCCCGGGACAGGGAGTTGAAAAACTGTTTTTT. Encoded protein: CASSSPGQGVEKLFF.

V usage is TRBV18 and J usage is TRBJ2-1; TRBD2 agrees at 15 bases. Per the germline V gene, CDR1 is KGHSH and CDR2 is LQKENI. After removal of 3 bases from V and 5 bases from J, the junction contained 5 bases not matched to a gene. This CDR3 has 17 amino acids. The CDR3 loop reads CASSPLGLAGGNNEQFF. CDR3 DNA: TGTGCCAGCTCACCGTTGGGACTAGCGGGGGGAAACAATGAGCAGTTCTTC.

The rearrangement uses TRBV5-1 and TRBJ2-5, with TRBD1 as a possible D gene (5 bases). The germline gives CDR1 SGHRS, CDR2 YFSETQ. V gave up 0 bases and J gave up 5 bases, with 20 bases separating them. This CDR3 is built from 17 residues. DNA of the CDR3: TGCGCCAGCAGCTTGGCTACAGTGACAGCAAAAGGGGAGACCCAGTACTTC. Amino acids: CASSLATVTAKGETQYF.

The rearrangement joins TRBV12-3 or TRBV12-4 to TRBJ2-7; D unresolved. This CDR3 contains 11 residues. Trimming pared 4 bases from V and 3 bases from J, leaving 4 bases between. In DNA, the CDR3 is TGTGCCAGCAGTTCATACTACGAGCAGTACTTC. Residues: CASSSYYEQYF.

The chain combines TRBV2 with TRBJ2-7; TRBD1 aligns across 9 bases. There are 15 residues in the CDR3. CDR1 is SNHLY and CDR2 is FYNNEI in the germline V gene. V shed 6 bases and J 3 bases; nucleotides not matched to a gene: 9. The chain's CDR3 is CASRADRGAFYEQYF. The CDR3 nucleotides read TGTGCCAGCAGAGCGGACAGGGGCGCCTTCTACGAGCAGTACTTC.

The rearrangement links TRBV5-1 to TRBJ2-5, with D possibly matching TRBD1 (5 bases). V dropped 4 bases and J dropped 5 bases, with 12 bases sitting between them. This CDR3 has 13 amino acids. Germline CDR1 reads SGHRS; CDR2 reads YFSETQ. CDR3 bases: TGCGCCAGCAGCCAAGGGGCGAGGGAGACCCAGTACTTC. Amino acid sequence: CASSQGARETQYF.

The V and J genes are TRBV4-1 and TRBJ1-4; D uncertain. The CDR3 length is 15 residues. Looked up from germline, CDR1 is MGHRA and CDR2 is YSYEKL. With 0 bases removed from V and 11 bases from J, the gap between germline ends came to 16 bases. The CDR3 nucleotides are TGCGCCAGCAGCCAAGATGCGGGATACCCGGAGAAACTGTTTTTT. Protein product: CASSQDAGYPEKLFF.

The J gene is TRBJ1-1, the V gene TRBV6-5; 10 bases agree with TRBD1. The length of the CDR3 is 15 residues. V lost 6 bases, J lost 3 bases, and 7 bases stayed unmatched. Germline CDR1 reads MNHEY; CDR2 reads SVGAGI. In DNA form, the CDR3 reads TGTGCCAGCAGCATGGGACAGGGGCCCTACACTGAAGCTTTCTTT. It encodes CASSMGQGPYTEAFF.